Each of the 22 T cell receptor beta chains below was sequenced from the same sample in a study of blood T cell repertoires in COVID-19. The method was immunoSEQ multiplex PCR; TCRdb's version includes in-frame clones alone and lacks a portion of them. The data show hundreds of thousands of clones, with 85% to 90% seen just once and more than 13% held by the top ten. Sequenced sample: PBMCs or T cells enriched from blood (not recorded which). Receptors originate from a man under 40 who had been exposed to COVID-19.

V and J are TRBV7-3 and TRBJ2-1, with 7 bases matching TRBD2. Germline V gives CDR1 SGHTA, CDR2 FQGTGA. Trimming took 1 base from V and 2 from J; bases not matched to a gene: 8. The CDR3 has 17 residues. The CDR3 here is CASSLNPPAGAYNEQFF. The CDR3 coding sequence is TGTGCCAGCAGCTTAAACCCCCCTGCGGGGGCCTACAATGAGCAGTTCTTC.

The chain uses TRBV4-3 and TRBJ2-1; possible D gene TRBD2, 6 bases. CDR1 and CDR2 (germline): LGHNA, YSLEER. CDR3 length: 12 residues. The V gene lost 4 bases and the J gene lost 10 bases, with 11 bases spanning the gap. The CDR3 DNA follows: TGCGCCAGCAGCCCGTCCGGGGGAGAGCAGTTCTTC. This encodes CASSPSGGEQFF.

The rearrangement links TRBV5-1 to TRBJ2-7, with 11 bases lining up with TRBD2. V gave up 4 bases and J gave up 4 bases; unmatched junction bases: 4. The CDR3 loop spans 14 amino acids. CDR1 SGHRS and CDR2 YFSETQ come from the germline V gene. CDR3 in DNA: TGCGCCAGCAGCAGAGGACTAGCGGGTTACGAGCAGTACTTC. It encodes CASSRGLAGYEQYF.

As DNA, the CDR3 is TGTGCCAGCAGCCTTTCCGGGACTAGCGGGGATGAGCAGTACTTC. Amino acids: CASSLSGTSGDEQYF. The genes are TRBV3-1 (or the pseudogene TRBV3-2) and TRBJ2-7, with 13 bases fitting TRBD2. V gave up 4 bases and J gave up 7 bases; unmatched junction bases: 7. This CDR3 is built from 15 residues. Germline V gives CDR1 LGHDT, CDR2 YNNKEL (reference sequence).

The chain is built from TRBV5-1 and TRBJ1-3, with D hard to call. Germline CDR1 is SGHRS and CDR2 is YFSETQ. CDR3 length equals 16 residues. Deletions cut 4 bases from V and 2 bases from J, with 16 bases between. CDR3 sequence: CASSPTPGTTGNTIYF. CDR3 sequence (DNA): TGCGCCAGCAGCCCCACCCCAGGCACAACTGGAAACACCATATATTTT. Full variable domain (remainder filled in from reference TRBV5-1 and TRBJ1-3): KAGVTQTPRYLIKTRGQQVTLSCSPISGHRSVSWYQQTPGQGLQFLFEYFSETQRNKGNFPGRFSGRQFSNSRSEMNVSTLELGDSALYLCASSPTPGTTGNTIYFGEGSWLTVV.

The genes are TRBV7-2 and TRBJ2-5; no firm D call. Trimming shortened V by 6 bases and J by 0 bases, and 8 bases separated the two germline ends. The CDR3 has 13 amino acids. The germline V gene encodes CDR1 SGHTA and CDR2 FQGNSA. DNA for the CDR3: TGTGCCAGCAGGACTGTGTACCAAGAGACCCAGTACTTC. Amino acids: CASRTVYQETQYF.

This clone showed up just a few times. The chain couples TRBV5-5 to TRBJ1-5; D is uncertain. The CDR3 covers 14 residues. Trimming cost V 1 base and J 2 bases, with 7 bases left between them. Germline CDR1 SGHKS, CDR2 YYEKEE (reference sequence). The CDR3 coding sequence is TGTGCCAGCAGCTTGTCGCCAGGCAATCAGCCCCAGCATTTT. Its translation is CASSLSPGNQPQHF.

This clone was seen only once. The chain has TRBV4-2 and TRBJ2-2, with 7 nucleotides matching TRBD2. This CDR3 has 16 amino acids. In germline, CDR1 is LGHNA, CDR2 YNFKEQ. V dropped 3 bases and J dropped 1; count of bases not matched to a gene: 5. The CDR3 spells CASSQISGGNTGELFF. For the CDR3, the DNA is TGTGCCAGCAGCCAGATCTCGGGGGGGAACACCGGGGAGCTGTTTTTT.

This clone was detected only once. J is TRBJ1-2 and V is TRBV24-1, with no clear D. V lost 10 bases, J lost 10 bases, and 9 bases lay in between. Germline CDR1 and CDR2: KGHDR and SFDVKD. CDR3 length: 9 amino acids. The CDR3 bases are TGTGCCACTCTGGTAGCCTACACCTTC. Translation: CATLVAYTF.

The CDR3 reads CASSQSVAGGPLTGELFF. The CDR3 DNA follows: TGTGCCAGCAGCCAATCGGTAGCGGGGGGGCCACTCACCGGGGAGCTGTTTTTT. The chain combines TRBV16 with TRBJ2-2; 11 bases fit TRBD2. The length of the CDR3 is 18 residues. J lost 4 bases, V lost 0 bases, and 7 bases had no gene match. Germline CDR1 is KGHSY and CDR2 is FQNENV.

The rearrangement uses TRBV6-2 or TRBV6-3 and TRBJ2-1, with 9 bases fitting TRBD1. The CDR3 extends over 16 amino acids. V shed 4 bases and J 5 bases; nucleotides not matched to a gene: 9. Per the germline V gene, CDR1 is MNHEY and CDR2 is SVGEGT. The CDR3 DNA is TGTGCCAGCAGTTCCTACAGGGGGCCCAAAAACAATGAGCAGTTCTTC. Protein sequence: CASSSYRGPKNNEQFF.

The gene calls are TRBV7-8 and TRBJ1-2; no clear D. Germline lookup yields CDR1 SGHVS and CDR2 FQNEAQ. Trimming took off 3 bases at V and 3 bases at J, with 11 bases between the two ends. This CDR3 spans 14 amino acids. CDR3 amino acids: CASSFRPGDYGYTF. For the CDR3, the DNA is TGTGCCAGCAGCTTTAGACCGGGAGACTATGGCTACACCTTC.

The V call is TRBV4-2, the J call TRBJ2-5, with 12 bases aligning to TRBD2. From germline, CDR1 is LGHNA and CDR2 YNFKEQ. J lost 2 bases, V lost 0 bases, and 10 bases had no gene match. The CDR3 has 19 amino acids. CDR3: CASSQDGPSGGGLQETQYF. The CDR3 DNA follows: TGTGCCAGCAGCCAAGATGGGCCTAGCGGGGGGGGATTACAAGAGACCCAGTACTTC.

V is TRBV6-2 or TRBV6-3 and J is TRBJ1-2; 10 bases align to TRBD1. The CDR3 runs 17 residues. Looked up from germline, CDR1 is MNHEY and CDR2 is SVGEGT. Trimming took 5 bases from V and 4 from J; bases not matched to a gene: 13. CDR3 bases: TGTGCCAGCAGTCGCCTAACCCCCGGGACAGGGGCCTATGGCTACACCTTC. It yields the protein CASSRLTPGTGAYGYTF.

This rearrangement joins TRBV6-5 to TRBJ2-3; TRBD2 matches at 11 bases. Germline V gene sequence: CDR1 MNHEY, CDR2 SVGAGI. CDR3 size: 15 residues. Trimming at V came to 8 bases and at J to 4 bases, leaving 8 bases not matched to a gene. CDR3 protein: CASGSGGAGADTQYF. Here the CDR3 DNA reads TGTGCCAGCGGTAGCGGGGGGGCAGGGGCAGATACGCAGTATTTT.

CDR3 residues: CASNPGGGNEQFF. In DNA, the CDR3 is TGCGCCAGCAATCCCGGGGGGGGCAATGAGCAGTTCTTC. The V gene is TRBV5-1, the J gene TRBJ2-1; the match to TRBD2 covers 8 bases. Losses at the gene ends were 6 bases for V and 6 bases for J; bases not matched to a gene: 5. In germline, CDR1 is SGHRS, CDR2 YFSETQ. The CDR3 covers 13 residues.

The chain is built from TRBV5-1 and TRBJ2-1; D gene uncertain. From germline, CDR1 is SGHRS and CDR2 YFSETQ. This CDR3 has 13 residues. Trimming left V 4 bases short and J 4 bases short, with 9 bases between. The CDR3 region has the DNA TGCGCCAGCAGCGCTGGAGTTTACAATGAGCAGTTCTTC. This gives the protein CASSAGVYNEQFF.

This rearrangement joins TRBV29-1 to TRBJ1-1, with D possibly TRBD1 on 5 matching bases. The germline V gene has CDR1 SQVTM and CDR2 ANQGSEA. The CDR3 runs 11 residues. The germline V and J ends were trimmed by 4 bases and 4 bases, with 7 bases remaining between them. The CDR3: CSVGGGTEAFF. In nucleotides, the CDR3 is TGCAGCGTTGGGGGGGGCACTGAAGCTTTCTTT.

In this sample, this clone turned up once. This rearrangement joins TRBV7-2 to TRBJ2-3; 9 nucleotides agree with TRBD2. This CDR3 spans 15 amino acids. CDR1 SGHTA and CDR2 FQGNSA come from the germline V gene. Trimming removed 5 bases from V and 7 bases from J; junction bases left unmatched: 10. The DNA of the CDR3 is TGTGCCAGCAGCACAGGGGCGGGGGGGAGGAATACGCAGTATTTT. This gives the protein CASSTGAGGRNTQYF.

The CDR3 DNA reads as TGTGCCTGGAGTGTACCTCACTGGGCAGGGACCTACGAGCAGTACTTC. This translates into CAWSVPHWAGTYEQYF. V gene TRBV30 combines with J gene TRBJ2-7, with a possible D match to TRBD1 (5 bases). With 0 bases removed from V and 2 bases from J, the gap between germline ends came to 17 bases. The CDR3 totals 16 residues. Per the germline V gene, CDR1 is GTSNPN and CDR2 is SVGIG (reference sequence).

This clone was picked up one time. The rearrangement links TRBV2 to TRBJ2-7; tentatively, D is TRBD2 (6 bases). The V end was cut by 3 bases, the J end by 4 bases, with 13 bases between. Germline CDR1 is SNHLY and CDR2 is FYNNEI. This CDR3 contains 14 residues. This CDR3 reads CASSENPGTYEQYF. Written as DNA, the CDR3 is TGTGCCAGCAGTGAGAACCCGGGGACTTACGAGCAGTACTTC. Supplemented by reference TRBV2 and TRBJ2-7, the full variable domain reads EPEVTQTPSHQVTQMGQEVILRCVPISNHLYFYWYRQILGQKVEFLVSFYNNEISEKSEIFDDQFSVERPDGSNFTLKIRSTKLEDSAMYFCASSENPGTYEQYFGPGTRLTVT.

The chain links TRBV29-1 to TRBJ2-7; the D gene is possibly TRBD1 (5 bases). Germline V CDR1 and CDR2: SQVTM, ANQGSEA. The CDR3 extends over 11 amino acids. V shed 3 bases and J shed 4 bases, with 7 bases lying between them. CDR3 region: CSVDDSYEQYF. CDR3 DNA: TGCAGCGTTGACGACAGTTACGAGCAGTACTTC.